This is a list of T cell receptor beta chains from one sample in a study of cytomegalovirus exposure and HLA in healthy donors. Measured with immunoSEQ multiplex PCR; TCRdb has only the in-frame clones, and not every one. The sample lists roughly 60,000 clones; 75% to 80% were seen once. The sequencing input was PBMCs. The receptors derive from a female donor in good health and CMV-seronegative. The CDR3 runs from the conserved cysteine through the conserved F or W.

V gene: TRBV9
J gene: TRBJ2-3
CDR3 protein: CASSVGRDTQYF

V gene: TRBV7-2
J gene: TRBJ2-1
CDR3 protein: CASGLRGESYNEQFF

V gene: TRBV6-1
J gene: TRBJ1-2
CDR3 protein: CASRTTGGTYGYTF

V gene: TRBV6-6
J gene: TRBJ2-5
CDR3 protein: CASSRPGETQYF

V gene: TRBV19
J gene: TRBJ1-5
CDR3 protein: CASSALGTQYSNQPQHF

V gene: TRBV7-6
J gene: TRBJ1-1
CDR3 protein: CASSQGQGGNTEAFF

V gene: TRBV21-1
J gene: TRBJ2-3
CDR3 protein: CASSKESPTLSGTDTQYF

V gene: TRBV27
J gene: TRBJ1-5
CDR3 protein: CASSLSSFYQPQHF

V gene: TRBV7-6
J gene: TRBJ2-7
CDR3 protein: CASSYRFGTGCEQYF

V gene: TRBV27
J gene: TRBJ2-7
CDR3 protein: CASSLGTSGGSYEQYF

V gene: TRBV7-8
J gene: TRBJ1-5
CDR3 protein: CASSLGWGRNQPQHF

V gene: TRBV7-9
J gene: TRBJ2-3
CDR3 protein: CASSLFLDTQYF

V gene: TRBV7-6
J gene: TRBJ2-6
CDR3 protein: CASSFAPPGQGRSGANVLTF

V gene: TRBV7-3
J gene: TRBJ1-2
CDR3 protein: CASSPRAGDSYGYTF

V gene: TRBV18
J gene: TRBJ1-4
CDR3 protein: CASSPQGWGEKLFF

V gene: TRBV7-2
J gene: TRBJ2-7
CDR3 protein: CASSLDEGYEQYF

V gene: TRBV5-1
J gene: TRBJ2-1
CDR3 protein: CASSLDRASYNEQFF

V gene: TRBV9
J gene: TRBJ1-1
CDR3 protein: CASSPWTGDVLDTEAFF

V gene: TRBV6-4
J gene: TRBJ1-6
CDR3 protein: CASSESRGTSPLHF

V gene: TRBV12-2
J gene: TRBJ1-4
CDR3 protein: CASDRGKIINEKLFF

V gene: TRBV7-9
J gene: TRBJ1-2
CDR3 protein: CSSSLTGDGYTF

V gene: TRBV5-1
J gene: TRBJ2-5
CDR3 protein: CASSKVSGTEGETQYF

V gene: TRBV7-2
J gene: TRBJ1-5
CDR3 protein: CASSQDSNQPQHF

V gene: TRBV11-2
J gene: TRBJ1-5
CDR3 protein: CASSFKGGSNQPQHF

V gene: TRBV2
J gene: TRBJ1-1
CDR3 protein: CASSKTTVNTEAFF

V gene: TRBV5-1
J gene: TRBJ2-5
CDR3 protein: CASSLFGLGSETQYF

V gene: TRBV19
J gene: TRBJ1-1
CDR3 protein: CASSIGDRVWTEAFF

V gene: TRBV18
J gene: TRBJ1-6
CDR3 protein: CASSSTGDNSPLHF

V gene: TRBV15
J gene: TRBJ1-2
CDR3 protein: CATSRPDRGAYGYPF

V gene: TRBV7-9
J gene: TRBJ2-1
CDR3 protein: CASSPLGQGANEQFF

V gene: TRBV30
J gene: TRBJ1-2
CDR3 protein: CAWKRQGNGYTF

V gene: TRBV18
J gene: TRBJ2-5
CDR3 protein: CASSPPNGEETQYF

V gene: TRBV2
J gene: TRBJ2-5
CDR3 protein: CASSPIGQEQYF

V gene: TRBV30
J gene: TRBJ1-6
CDR3 protein: CAWTVDSLNSPLHF

V gene: TRBV10-3
J gene: TRBJ1-1
CDR3 protein: CAISDRAGGNTEAFF

V gene: TRBV9
J gene: TRBJ2-3
CDR3 protein: CASSAGTVGDTQYF

V gene: TRBV19
J gene: TRBJ1-6
CDR3 protein: CASAGGWTPLHF